This T cell receptor beta chain appears in the sequencing data of a study of blood T cell repertoires in COVID-19. Study-wide context: Sites in the United States, Italy and Spain provided acute and convalescent COVID-19 samples. Sources were T cells, B-cell-depleted T cells, or PBMCs; the material itself was cDNA or gDNA.

Original data processing: Amplified reference gene primers provided the basis for estimating nucleated cell counts. Method: immunoSEQ multiplex PCR; TCRdb's copy keeps in-frame clones and lacks some. D and trimming come from the DNA, and the V and J calls and clone size come from that table. The sample yields some 250,000 clones, roughly 80% seen once. The CDR3 loop spans 16 amino acids. The germline V and J ends were trimmed by 5 bases and 0 bases, with 12 bases remaining between them. Per germline, CDR1 SGHRS and CDR2 YFSETQ. This chain joins TRBV5-1 and TRBJ2-6; D gene uncertain. The TCR originated in an elderly woman with acute or convalescent COVID-19. The sample consisted of peripheral blood. DNA of the CDR3: TGCGCCAGCAGGCCCGTGAAGAGCTCTGGGGCCAACGTCCTGACTTTC. Translated, it gives CASRPVKSSGANVLTF.